One and the same sample provided the 12 T cell receptor beta chains below, sequenced in a study of blood T cells in healthy people across ages. The authors ran a second PCR of about 6 to 12 cycles using a sample-barcoded 5' primer and a J-beta primer mix. One entry per CDR3 protein, called by TCRdb with MiXCR from the 5' RACE reads. The repertoire holds around 1,800,000 distinct CDR3 sequences, about 39% seen once, with about 21% in the top ten. The specimen sequenced was blood. The receptors were gathered from a human donor in good health.

This clonotype was detected ten times or more. The chain uses TRBV27 and TRBJ2-1; D call uncertain. V was clipped by 6 bases and J by 4 bases, with 4 bases between them. CDR1 is MNHEY and CDR2 is SMNVEV in the germline V gene (reference sequence). There are 11 residues in the CDR3. CDR3 nucleotide sequence: TGTGCCAGCAGCTGGTACAATGAGCAGTTCTTC. Translating gives CASSWYNEQFF.

This chain uses TRBV11-2 with TRBJ2-1; D might be TRBD2 (6 bases). The CDR3 covers 16 residues. Per the germline V gene, CDR1 is SGHAT and CDR2 is FQNNGV. V was shortened by 2 bases and J by 4 bases, with 15 bases between the two germline ends. The CDR3 protein is CASSLKGDFAYNEQFF. CDR3 bases: TGTGCCAGCAGCTTAAAAGGGGACTTCGCGTACAATGAGCAGTTCTTC.

The CDR3: CASSLSRSPLHF. The DNA for the CDR3 is TGTGCCAGCAGTTTATCTCGTTCACCCCTCCACTTT. The rearrangement joins TRBV28 to TRBJ1-6; no firm D call. This CDR3 is built from 12 residues. V was trimmed by 1 base and J by 9 bases, leaving 4 bases between them. Germline V gives CDR1 MDHEN, CDR2 SYDVKM.

This clonotype was counted a few times. This rearrangement joins TRBV2 to TRBJ1-6, with 9 positions matching TRBD1. The V gene's germline CDR1 is SNHLY and CDR2 FYNNEI. The CDR3 covers 18 residues. J lost 7 bases, V lost 6 bases, and 16 bases had no gene match. CDR3 coding DNA: TGTGCCAGCAGGAACCCACAGGGGGCGCCCCAAAAAAATTCACCCCTCCACTTT. Its translation: CASRNPQGAPQKNSPLHF.

There are a few counts of this clonotype. The chain combines TRBV4-2 with TRBJ2-5, with a weak D call TRBD1 (5 bases). CDR1 is LGHNA, CDR2 YNFKEQ, per germline. Trimming removed 1 base from V and 5 bases from J, with 8 bases in between. There are 13 residues in the CDR3. CDR3 nucleotides: TGTGCCAGCAGCCAAGGGACAACGGAGACCCAGTACTTC. Protein product: CASSQGTTETQYF.

V and J are TRBV10-3 and TRBJ2-1; tentatively, D is TRBD2 (5 bases). V was trimmed by 4 bases and J by 0 bases, leaving 10 bases between them. CDR3 size: 15 residues. The germline V gene encodes CDR1 ENHRY and CDR2 SYGVKD. The chain's CDR3 is CAISVSESSYNEQFF. For the CDR3, the DNA is TGTGCCATCAGTGTTAGCGAGAGCTCCTACAATGAGCAGTTCTTC.

The chain links TRBV5-1 to TRBJ2-3; 7 bases are shared with TRBD1. The CDR3 totals 16 residues. In germline, CDR1 is SGHRS, CDR2 YFSETQ. The V gene end was trimmed by 4 bases and the J gene end by 4 bases; junction bases not matched to a gene: 12. The CDR3 sequence: CASSPLQGSSADTQYF. The CDR3 bases are TGCGCCAGCAGCCCTCTACAGGGGAGTTCCGCAGATACGCAGTATTTT.

The chain carries TRBV29-1 and TRBJ2-7, with 9 bases that match TRBD2. V was pared by 4 bases and J by 5 bases, with 0 bases of the junction left unmatched. CDR1 SQVTM and CDR2 ANQGSEA come from the germline V gene. The length of the CDR3 is 11 residues. CDR3 amino acids: CSVGLADEQYF. CDR3 bases: TGCAGCGTTGGACTAGCGGACGAGCAGTACTTC.

V and J are TRBV6-5 and TRBJ2-3; 8 positions match TRBD1. The CDR3 has 14 amino acids. Germline trimming cut 8 bases from V and 6 bases from J; bases unmatched to any gene: 10. CDR1 and CDR2 (germline): MNHEY, SVGAGI. CDR3 nucleotide sequence: TGTGCCAGCGGTTCCTGGACAGGGACGGATACGCAGTATTTT. Amino acids: CASGSWTGTDTQYF.

This chain joins TRBV6-2 or TRBV6-3 and TRBJ2-7; TRBD2 might be the D (6 bases). V was trimmed by 6 bases and J by 4 bases, leaving 22 bases between them. Germline V gene sequence: CDR1 MNHEY, CDR2 SVGEGT. This CDR3 comprises 16 residues. The CDR3 here is CASSSPALAVRYEQYF. CDR3 coding DNA: TGTGCCAGCAGCTCTCCTGCCTTAGCGGTAAGGTACGAGCAGTACTTC.

The chain recombines TRBV12-3 or TRBV12-4 with TRBJ1-6; no clear D gene. This CDR3 has 16 residues. V lost 5 bases to trimming and J lost 1 base, with 12 bases between them. The CDR3 here is CASSHSLRSYNSPLHF. In nucleotides, the CDR3 is TGTGCCAGCAGTCACTCGCTACGGTCCTATAATTCACCCCTCCACTTT.

This clonotype was observed a few times. This chain connects TRBV7-2 to TRBJ2-6; either TRBD1 or TRBD2 may fit D (5 bases each). The CDR3 is 15 residues long. Trimming removed 8 bases from V and 2 bases from J, with 13 bases in between. Looked up from germline, CDR1 is SGHTA and CDR2 is FQGNSA. CDR3 sequence: CASGHGVPGANVLTF. The CDR3 DNA is TGTGCCAGCGGACACGGGGTCCCTGGGGCCAACGTCCTGACTTTC.